This T cell receptor (beta chain) was identified during a study of blood T cell repertoires in COVID-19. Study-level background: There were acute and convalescent COVID-19 samples, and they came from the United States, Italy and Spain. The analysed material was cDNA or gDNA that came from T cells, B-cell-depleted T cells, or PBMCs.

Authors' methods: Reference gene primers were amplified, and this amplification served to estimate nucleated cell counts. Profiled with immunoSEQ multiplex PCR; TCRdb holds only in-frame clones, not every one. D and trimming come from the DNA, and the V and J calls and clone size come from that table. The data show about 200,000 clones, around 80% seen once. After removal of 5 bases from V and 5 bases from J, the junction contained 6 bases not matched to a gene. The CDR3 loop spans 15 amino acids. CDR1 is SGHVS, CDR2 FQNEAQ, per germline. The chain combines TRBV7-8 with TRBJ2-1; 10 nucleotides align to TRBD2. The sequence came from a woman in her 70s with acute or convalescent COVID-19. Specimen: peripheral blood. The DNA for the CDR3 is TGTGCCAGCAGCCCAGCGGGAGGGCCTCACAATGAGCAGTTCTTC. Translating it yields CASSPAGGPHNEQFF.